This is a list of T cell receptor beta chains from one sample in a study of blood T cells in healthy people across ages. TCRdb independently ran MiXCR on the 5' RACE reads; one entry per CDR3 protein. This sample yields 850,000 to 950,000 distinct CDR3 sequences, of which under 30% are seen a single time; around a sixth belongs to the top ten. Specimen: blood. These receptors all stem from a woman older than 75 in good health. Both conserved end residues are part of each CDR3. D genes are given only for firm matches. Clone size is shown for a subset of rows, as once, few, many or a class of expanded clone.

TRBV2	TRBJ2-2	-	few	TGTGCCAGCAGTGAAAGCGGGGAGCTGTTTTTT	CASSESGELFF
TRBV6-2/TRBV6-3	TRBJ1-4	-	few	TGTGCCAGCAGTTTGGAGGTTGCAACTAATGAAAAACTGTTTTTT	CASSLEVATNEKLFF
TRBV6-4	TRBJ2-4	TRBD2	many	TGTGCCAGCAGTGACCCAGCTCGGACTAGCGGGGGGCCAATAGCCAAAAAAATTCAGTACTTC	CASSDPARTSGGPIAKKIQYF
TRBV27	TRBJ2-7	-	many	TGTGCCAGCAGTCTACTTGCGGGCTACGAGCAGTACTTC	CASSLLAGYEQYF
TRBV20-1	TRBJ2-5	TRBD2	many	TGCAGTGCTAGATCCGGGACTAGCGGACTTTACCAAGAGACCCAGTACTTC	CSARSGTSGLYQETQYF
TRBV30	TRBJ1-5	-	few	TGTGCCTGGGCAGACGAAAGCAATCAGCCCCAGCATTTT	CAWADESNQPQHF
TRBV20-1	TRBJ2-7	TRBD2	-	TGCAGTGCCCGCGGACTAGCAGCTAGCTCCTACGAGCAGTACTTC	CSARGLAASSYEQYF
TRBV3-1	TRBJ2-2	TRBD1	few	TGTGCCAGTAGCCAAGGCAGGGGGCGCACCGGGGAGCTGTTTTTT	CASSQGRGRTGELFF
TRBV7-8	TRBJ1-5	TRBD1	few	TGTGCCAGCAGCCCTCTCAGGACAGGGAGGAATCAGCCCCAGCATTTT	CASSPLRTGRNQPQHF
TRBV15	TRBJ2-5	-	few	TGTGCCACCAGCAGAGGCGGGGCCAGCCAAGAGACCCAGTACTTC	CATSRGGASQETQYF
TRBV5-1	TRBJ2-1	-	many	TGCGCCAGCAGCTTGGAGTTGGTAGTTGAGCAGTTCTTC	CASSLELVVEQFF
TRBV4-3	TRBJ2-5	TRBD2	many	TGCGCCAGCAGCCAAGTTACAGAGCGGGGTAACGGAGAGACCCAGTACTTC	CASSQVTERGNGETQYF
TRBV15	TRBJ1-1	-	few	TGTGCCACCAGCGAGGGTCTGAACACTGAAGCTTTCTTT	CATSEGLNTEAFF
TRBV14	TRBJ2-5	-	many	TGTGCCAGCAGCCAAGAGGCAGGACAAGAGACCCAGTACTTC	CASSQEAGQETQYF
TRBV24-1	TRBJ1-2	TRBD1	once	TGTGCCACCAGTGATCAGGGGGCGCCCACGAATGGCTACACCTTC	CATSDQGAPTNGYTF
TRBV5-6	TRBJ2-7	TRBD1	many	TGTGCCAGCAGCCCCGGGACAGGGGGCCGCACCGGCTCCTACGAGCAGTACTTC	CASSPGTGGRTGSYEQYF
TRBV10-2	TRBJ1-5	TRBD1	-	TGCGCCAGCAGTGCGGTGACAGTCCCAGGGGGTCAGCCCCAGCATTTT	CASSAVTVPGGQPQHF
TRBV24-1	TRBJ2-2	-	-	TGTGCCACCACTAGCCCGAACACCGGGGAGCTGTTTTTT	CATTSPNTGELFF
TRBV15	TRBJ2-1	-	-	TGTGCCACCAGCAGTCCAGACCGGGGGCGCAGGGAGACCCAGTTCTTC	CATSSPDRGRRETQFF
TRBV3-1	TRBJ2-1	-	few	TGTGCCAGCAGCCAAGTCCCAGAGACCCAGTTCTTC	CASSQVPETQFF
TRBV2	TRBJ2-3	-	many	TGTGCCAGCAACAATGGTATAGATACGCAGTATTTT	CASNNGIDTQYF
TRBV6-2/TRBV6-3	TRBJ1-2	-	few	TGTGCCAGCAAATTCAACCAAGAACCCTATGGCTACACCTTC	CASKFNQEPYGYTF
TRBV27	TRBJ2-2	TRBD2	once	TGTGCCAGCTCACTAGCGGGGGGGCCTGGCGGGGAGCTGTTTTTT	CASSLAGGPGGELFF
TRBV24-1	TRBJ2-1	TRBD1	once	TGTGCCACCAGTGATTTCGACAGGGGGGGAAATGAGCAGTTCTTC	CATSDFDRGGNEQFF
TRBV19	TRBJ1-6	-	-	TGTGCCAGTAGTATAGCAGGCATAAATTCACCCCTCCACTTT	CASSIAGINSPLHF
TRBV6-2/TRBV6-3	TRBJ1-5	-	-	TGTGCCAGCAGCCCCCGGGGGCTTAGCAATCAGCCCCAGCATTTT	CASSPRGLSNQPQHF
TRBV12-3/TRBV12-4	TRBJ2-3	-	-	TGTGCCAGCAGCCGCCGACTGGGCACAGATATGCAGTATTTT	CASSRRLGTDMQYF
TRBV7-2	TRBJ2-2	-	few	TGTGCCAGCAGCTTAGGGGTCTCGAACACCGGGGAGCTGTTTTTT	CASSLGVSNTGELFF
TRBV7-2	TRBJ1-2	-	many	TGTGCCAGCAGCTTAGGAGGGGAGTACTATGGCTACACCTTC	CASSLGGEYYGYTF
TRBV7-9	TRBJ2-5	-	many	TGTGCCAGCAGCTTACTACCAGGGGTTATTGGGGAGACCCAGTACTTC	CASSLLPGVIGETQYF
TRBV6-2/TRBV6-3	TRBJ2-7	TRBD2	-	TGTGCCAGCAGTTACCAAGGCGGGGGAGGATCTCTCTACAATGAGCAGTACTTC	CASSYQGGGGSLYNEQYF
TRBV12-3/TRBV12-4	TRBJ2-3	-	many	TGTGCCAGCAGCCTTCGTCGCACAGATACGCAGTATTTT	CASSLRRTDTQYF
TRBV7-2	TRBJ2-4	TRBD1	many	TGTGCCAGCAGCCTGGGACAGGGACGGACCAAAAACATTCAGTACTTC	CASSLGQGRTKNIQYF
TRBV30	TRBJ2-1	-	few	TGTGCCTGGAGTTTGGGGGACGCCTACAATGAGCAGTTCTTC	CAWSLGDAYNEQFF
TRBV6-2/TRBV6-3	TRBJ1-5	TRBD1	-	TGTGCCAGCAGCCCCTGGACAGGGGGAGGCAATCAGCCCCAGCATTTT	CASSPWTGGGNQPQHF
TRBV28	TRBJ2-2	TRBD1	many	TGTGCCACGGGACAGCCAAGTATGGGGGAGCTGTTTTTT	CATGQPSMGELFF
TRBV12-3/TRBV12-4	TRBJ1-6	-	-	TGTGCCAGCACCCTGGGGGTTTCCTTATCACCCCTCCACTTT	CASTLGVSLSPLHF
TRBV6-5	TRBJ1-6	-	-	TGTGCCAGCAGTTACTCCGGCGACAGGAATTCACCCCTCCACTTT	CASSYSGDRNSPLHF
TRBV20-1	TRBJ2-3	-	few	TGCAGTGCTAGATCGGCAGGAGCGTTGTTGTATTTT	CSARSAGALLYF
TRBV20-1	TRBJ1-2	-	-	TGCAGTGCTAGCGGACAGTTGGGCTACACCTTC	CSASGQLGYTF
TRBV4-2	TRBJ2-5	TRBD2	-	TGTGCCAGCAGCCAAGAACCTAGCGGGAGGGTTCAAGAGACCCAGTACTTC	CASSQEPSGRVQETQYF
TRBV20-1	TRBJ2-3	-	many	TGCAGTGCTAGAGATGTGGTCCGGGGGGCGACAGATACGCAGTATTTT	CSARDVVRGATDTQYF
TRBV4-2	TRBJ1-2	TRBD1	many	TGTGCCAGCAGCCGGTCCGGGACAGGGGGCGGGGGAGGTGGCTACACCTTC	CASSRSGTGGGGGGYTF
TRBV20-1	TRBJ1-6	TRBD1	many	TGCAGTGCCCAAAAGGGGGCGAGCTCCTATAATTCACCCCTCCACTTT	CSAQKGASSYNSPLHF
TRBV7-2	TRBJ2-1	TRBD1	many	TGTGCCAGCAGTCAACAGGGGGCGGGTGAGCAGTTCTTC	CASSQQGAGEQFF
TRBV6-2/TRBV6-3	TRBJ2-7	-	many	TGTGCCAGCAGTTTCCCCGGGACACCACTTCAGTACTTC	CASSFPGTPLQYF
TRBV6-2/TRBV6-3	TRBJ1-5	-	many	TGTGCCAGCAGTTATTCAGGACAGCCCCAGCATTTT	CASSYSGQPQHF
TRBV14	TRBJ2-1	TRBD2	few	TGTGCCAGCAGCCCTGGGACTAGCGGGGGCCCCAGGTTCTTC	CASSPGTSGGPRFF
TRBV20-1	TRBJ2-5	-	many	TGCAGTGCTAGAGGAGGGGAGACCCAGTACTTC	CSARGGETQYF
TRBV5-1	TRBJ2-1	TRBD2	many	TGCGCCAGCAGCTTGGGGGGACTAGCAGACAACAATGAGCAGTTCTTC	CASSLGGLADNNEQFF
TRBV4-2	TRBJ2-1	-	many	TGTGCCAGCAGCCCCGAGGGCGGGGGCCCCTCCTACAATGAGCAGTTCTTC	CASSPEGGGPSYNEQFF
TRBV28	TRBJ2-7	-	-	TGTGCCAGCAGACAACCCGGGGCCGCCTATGAGCAGTACTTC	CASRQPGAAYEQYF
TRBV6-2/TRBV6-3	TRBJ1-5	TRBD1	-	TGTGCCAGCAGTAGTGGACAGGGGAATCGCAATCAGCCCCAGCATTTT	CASSSGQGNRNQPQHF
TRBV7-2	TRBJ2-7	-	many	TGTGCCAGCAGCTTAAATGGACTACCATCCGAGCAGTACTTC	CASSLNGLPSEQYF